The 14 T cell receptor beta chains in this list originate from one sample, sequenced in a study of blood T cell repertoires in COVID-19. Repertoires were generated with immunoSEQ multiplex PCR, while TCRdb's copy carries only in-frame clones and drops some. The profile shows 100,000 to 150,000 clones, 84% of them singletons. Input material: peripheral blood. All receptors come from a woman in her twenties or thirties who had recovered from COVID-19.

The rearrangement uses TRBV11-2 and TRBJ1-3; D is perhaps TRBD1 (6 bases). The length of the CDR3 is 15 residues. Germline CDR1 and CDR2: SGHAT and FQNNGV. The germline V and J ends were trimmed by 5 bases and 1 base, with 12 bases remaining between them. The CDR3 spells CASSLSGVSGNTIYF. The CDR3 DNA follows: TGTGCCAGCAGCCTATCAGGGGTGTCTGGAAACACCATATATTTT.

The chain combines TRBV6-5 with TRBJ1-2; TRBD1 is a possible D gene (5 bases). Trimming cost V 2 bases and J 6 bases, with 10 bases left between them. There are 13 residues in the CDR3. Germline CDR1 reads MNHEY; CDR2 reads SVGAGI. The CDR3 nucleotides are TGTGCCAGCAGTTACGGGGGGGGAAATGGCTACACCTTC. Translation gives CASSYGGGNGYTF.

This clone appeared a few times. The J gene is TRBJ1-6, the V gene TRBV3-1 (or the pseudogene TRBV3-2); D not resolved. The CDR3 runs to 14 residues. The germline V gene has CDR1 LGHDT and CDR2 YNNKEL (reference sequence). V lost 0 bases and J lost 9, with 9 bases in between. In DNA form, the CDR3 reads TGTGCCAGCAGCCAAGAAACTAGTTTTTCACCCCTCCACTTT. Residues: CASSQETSFSPLHF.

This CDR3 reads CASSLDLNTEAFF. The DNA for the CDR3 is TGTGCCAGCAGTTTAGACTTGAACACTGAAGCTTTCTTT. This rearrangement joins TRBV27 to TRBJ1-1; D is uncertain. CDR1 MNHEY and CDR2 SMNVEV come from the germline V gene (reference sequence). This CDR3 spans 13 amino acids. Trimming stripped 2 bases from V and 0 bases from J, with 4 bases between.

V and J are TRBV4-1 and TRBJ2-1, with 8 bases identical to TRBD2. The CDR3 has 15 residues. CDR1 is MGHRA and CDR2 is YSYEKL in the germline V gene. V dropped 6 bases and J dropped 6; count of bases not matched to a gene: 10. The CDR3 sequence: CASRGRRGVPNEQFF. The CDR3, as DNA: TGCGCCAGCAGGGGGCGGCGGGGGGTACCCAATGAGCAGTTCTTC.

This clone was counted a few times. J is TRBJ2-2 and V is TRBV12-5; 7 positions match TRBD1. V dropped 1 base and J dropped 5; count of bases not matched to a gene: 7. Germline lookup yields CDR1 LGHNT and CDR2 FRNRAP. The CDR3 is 16 amino acids. CDR3 sequence: CASGLERGLSTGELFF. The CDR3 DNA reads TGTGCTAGTGGTTTGGAGAGGGGGCTATCGACCGGGGAGCTGTTTTTT.

The chain combines TRBV27 with TRBJ1-5; D is unclear. Germline assignment: CDR1 MNHEY and CDR2 SMNVEV (reference sequence). Trimming pared 10 bases from V and 2 bases from J, leaving 15 bases between. CDR3 length equals 14 residues. CDR3 coding DNA: TGTGCCACCCAAACCGGGAGGGGCAATCAGCCCCAGCATTTT. It codes for CATQTGRGNQPQHF.

This CDR3 is CSVEGDLGANEQFF. CDR3 in DNA: TGCAGCGTTGAAGGGGATCTGGGGGCTAATGAGCAGTTCTTC. This chain joins TRBV29-1 and TRBJ2-1, with a possible D match to TRBD1 (6 bases). This CDR3 comprises 14 residues. V was trimmed by 1 base and J by 7 bases, leaving 14 bases between them. Germline V gives CDR1 SQVTM, CDR2 ANQGSEA.

This chain joins TRBV7-3 and TRBJ2-5; D might be TRBD1 (5 bases). The CDR3 loop spans 14 amino acids. CDR1 and CDR2 from the germline V gene are SGHTA and FQGTGA. Between the trimmed V and J ends, which lost 0 bases and 9 bases, there was a span of 14 bases. The CDR3 sequence: CASSLTSSEQAQYF. DNA of the CDR3: TGTGCCAGCAGCTTAACGAGTTCAGAACAGGCCCAGTACTTC.

The chain couples TRBV4-1 to TRBJ2-2, with TRBD1 matching over 9 bases. V lost 0 bases to trimming and J lost 2 bases; unmatched junction nucleotides: 7. Germline V lookup: CDR1 MGHRA, CDR2 YSYEKL. The CDR3 length is 18 residues. The CDR3 nucleotides are TGCGCCAGCAGCCAAGATGTTTGGGACAGGGCAAACACCGGGGAGCTGTTTTTT. The encoded protein is CASSQDVWDRANTGELFF.

The chain has TRBV6-5 and TRBJ1-5; D not certain. V lost 0 bases and J lost 4, with 7 bases in between. The CDR3 is 14 residues long. The germline V gene has CDR1 MNHEY and CDR2 SVGAGI. This CDR3 is CASSYSWTNQPQHF. Here the CDR3 DNA reads TGTGCCAGCAGTTACTCTTGGACTAATCAGCCCCAGCATTTT.

This clone occurred once. This chain connects TRBV24-1 to TRBJ2-1; tentatively, D is TRBD2 (5 bases). Trimming removed 4 bases from V and 10 bases from J, with 10 bases in between. CDR1 and CDR2 (germline): KGHDR, SFDVKD. The length of the CDR3 is 12 residues. The CDR3 DNA is TGTGCCACCAGTGACCGAGAGCGGGAGCAGTTCTTC. Translated, it gives CATSDREREQFF.

The chain employs TRBV28 and TRBJ1-1; D is ambiguous. CDR1 is MDHEN, CDR2 SYDVKM, per germline. Trimming pared 4 bases from V and 5 bases from J, leaving 8 bases between. This CDR3 is 12 amino acids long. The CDR3 here is CASSSSLTEAFF. In DNA form, the CDR3 reads TGTGCCAGCAGTTCTTCCTTGACTGAAGCTTTCTTT.

V and J are TRBV3-1 (or the pseudogene TRBV3-2) and TRBJ2-5; the match to TRBD2 covers 7 bases. The CDR3 sequence is 13 residues long. V was pared by 4 bases and J by 4 bases, with 3 bases of the junction left unmatched. Looked up from germline, CDR1 is LGHDT and CDR2 is YNNKEL (reference sequence). This CDR3 reads CASSRRLAETQYF. CDR3 DNA: TGTGCCAGCAGCCGGAGACTAGCAGAGACCCAGTACTTC.